Below, one TCR beta chain is given with its context. Its antigen is unknown. Base qualities were left out, and no much larger clone turns up one base away. This sample was included in a study of cytomegalovirus exposure and HLA in healthy donors (dated by TCRdb to 2015 to 2018). Describing the broader study: An earlier analysis of approximately 590 of the donors reported 250 to 350 Gb of sequence data and 117 million unique TCR beta sequences from 190 million or so T cells. Roughly 290 gigabases of sequencing data and tens of millions of unique TCR sequences made up an early release that covered roughly 670 HLA-typed donors. Of the 300 to 500 genotyped donors, 81% were placed in the genetic ancestry cluster associated with self-reported Caucasian donors. The study aimed to test whether cataloging public T cell receptors could reveal signatures of past pathogen exposure. Using immunosequencing, the study profiled T cell repertoires from 640 or so subjects and related those repertoires to cytomegalovirus serostatus. In addition to the first cohort of hundreds of subjects, a separate validation cohort of 120 different subjects was used. To predict cytomegalovirus infection status, the study brought together high-throughput TCR immunosequencing, statistical association of individual TCRs with disease status, and machine learning. To study patterns of TCR occurrence, a later analysis re-analyzed previously published TCR beta repertoires from 600 to 750 donors and added high-resolution HLA genotyping. In the later analysis, no new phenotypic data were used to find candidate immune exposures; instead, reliance was placed on TCR beta sequences and their occurrence across donors. In an earlier analysis of a few hundred of the donors, high-throughput TCR beta sequencing was used to judge whether each TCR beta V gene segment behaved as functional or pseudogenic. Donor age, sex, ethnicity and CMV serostatus were compiled alongside the repertoire data. In a later genetic analysis, genome-wide SNP genotypes for about three fifths of the roughly 670 donors were used, and that subset was treated as a discovery cohort. Every discovery cohort repertoire had been produced on one sequencing platform. HLA typing covered class I and class II loci at four-digit resolution. Typing coverage varied by locus: about 620-630 donors for A, B, C, DRB1 and DQB1; approximately 500 for DQA1; around 570 for DPA1; about 450 for DPB1. A handful of DR-DQ haplotypes were handled as single units for association and clustering because linkage in the cohort was strong. On average, over 200,000 unique TCR beta nucleotide sequences were sequenced per donor among 398 genotyped donors of the cohort, with roughly 20% of those sequences being non-productive. Overall study results and their limits: A later analysis found that most CMV-associated TCR beta chains appeared HLA-restricted, with HLA associations seemingly driven largely by CMV exposure. The classifier was reported to diagnose cytomegalovirus status with high specificity and sensitivity in both the original cohort and the validation cohort. Broadly in line with IMGT annotations, most TCR beta V segments showed up in productive rearrangements about 87% or about 30% of the time in an earlier analysis of approximately 600 of the donors. Compared with the roughly 670-donor mean, donors in an Asian-associated ancestry cluster had fewer N-insertions in productive TCRs, according to a later genetic analysis. The earlier analysis of fewer than 750 of the donors excluded about 16 rarely observed V segments, including chromosome 9 orphons, because counts were too low. A later analysis found that HLA-associated TCR beta chains were more clonally expanded and had lower generation probabilities than equally common non-associated chains. While some public TCRs were present in many individuals, most TCR sequences turned up only very rarely across donors. According to the authors, the approach could potentially be generalized to other disease states and immunological phenotypes. Specific HLA alleles were associated with 16,951 TCR beta sequences at a false discovery rate of 0.05 in a later analysis. According to a later analysis, TCR association rates differed among HLA loci, with DRB1 alleles showing the most associated TCRs and HLA-C alleles showing the fewest. Linkage disequilibrium might explain the correlated functional status among segregating V segments, but an unknown experimental factor could not be ruled out. Because HLA typing was unavailable for some donors at each locus, only the typed subset was used in association tests. A later analysis reported that several top co-occurrence clusters appeared linked to parvovirus B19, influenza, CMV and Epstein-Barr virus. An association between a missense DCLRE1C variant and V-gene and J-gene trimming of TCR beta chains was found in a later genetic analysis and replicated in an independent cohort. Immune exposure information for the cohort was limited to CMV serostatus. In vitro tests confirmed that a few of the cytomegalovirus-associated TCR beta chains recognize cytomegalovirus antigens. A further reported finding was that TCR beta sequences accurately predicted the HLA-A and HLA-B alleles for most subjects in the first cohort. This cohort had only TCR beta chains sequenced, and the lack of alpha or paired-chain data limited which features could be detected. Strong co-occurrence of HLA alleles, especially DR and DQ, made assigning TCR associations to individual alleles difficult. Presence/absence analyses assumed roughly uniform sequencing depth across donors, an assumption that may not hold. The 87-base-pair reads could not distinguish some IMGT-functional V segments, including TRBV6-2 and TRBV6-3, so those segments were excluded. In the study, some 180 TCR beta chains were listed as associated with cytomegalovirus. The sequencing pipeline was judged likely to have produced a cluster of highly shared sequence variants as a technical artifact.

The cohort was made up of roughly 670 healthy bone marrow donors. Cohort members were all nominally healthy when sampled, although unrecorded immune exposures were likely present. The donor was CMV seropositive and was included in the group of 270 or so seropositive cohort members. Each donor provided a peripheral blood sample, and peripheral blood mononuclear cells were used for TCR beta sequencing. Genomic DNA was extracted from the blood cell samples with the Qiagen DNeasy Blood Extraction Kit. At the junction V is shortened by 5 bases and J by 2 bases; bases outside the gene matches: 7. From its cysteine to its phenylalanine, the CDR3 spans 16 amino acids. The DNA shown is the 48-base CDR3, in frame from base 1. CDR1 and CDR2, per the germline V gene (reference sequence), are SEHNR and FQNEAQ. Library construction relied on the immunoSEQ multiplex PCR assay. The multiplex PCR relied on a mix of 60 forward primers for TCR Vbeta segments and 13 reverse primers for TCR Jbeta segments. A multiplex PCR assay on genomic DNA amplified the CDR3 region of rearranged TCR beta genes. On the Illumina HiSeq System, the amplified TCR beta libraries were sequenced as 87-base-pair reads. Under the source paper's analysis protocol: Across the 640 or so repertoires, a later analysis counted 80 million or so unique TCR beta chains, 8.5 million to 12 million of which were shared by at least two donors. To remove PCR and sequencing errors, raw reads were error-corrected and collapsed into unique sequences using a nearest-neighbor algorithm that merged closely related sequences. To assign V, D and J gene segments, CDR3 sequences were aligned to IMGT reference sequences. For a sequence to be retained, a match of at least six nucleotides was required to both a V gene segment and a J gene segment. Rearrangements were called productive when the CDR3 lacked stop codons and stayed in frame with V and J; all others were non-productive. Following IMGT convention, CDR3 was defined as the stretch from the second conserved V-encoded cysteine to the conserved J-encoded phenylalanine. The earlier analysis of roughly 590 of the donors excluded sequences that lacked an unambiguous match to a single V gene segment. In an earlier analysis of a few hundred of the donors, V segments were called functional above 56.7% productive rearrangements and were called segregating when the between-donor standard deviation exceeded 5%. A statistical classification framework was built for diagnosing cytomegalovirus status from the catalog of TCR beta chain sequences. In a later analysis, TCR nucleotide sequences were compared against IMGT/GENE-DB human TR gene sequences so that V and J genes could be assigned. The TCRdist pipeline was used in a later analysis to assign CDR3 sequences and most-parsimonious VDJ recombination scenarios. In a later analysis, each TCR beta chain was defined by its CDR3 amino acid sequence together with its V-gene family, and reads without a unique V-gene family were excluded. As a way to deal with suspected cross-contamination and a sequencing artifact, a later analysis dropped 450 to 600 nucleotide sequences that were highly shared and had low generation probability. For each public chain, a later analysis derived a clonal expansion index from normalized ranks of inferred template counts within each repertoire. In a later analysis, generation probabilities were computed with a VDJ recombination model fitted to out-of-frame rearrangements, and the resulting probabilities were checked against IGoR. In a later analysis, TCR-TCR, TCR-HLA and TCR-CMV co-occurrence was scored with hypergeometric tests, and a repertoire-size bias correction was applied to TCR pairs. To estimate false discovery rates, a later analysis permuted the HLA or CMV assignments 20 times. In a later analysis, co-occurring TCRs were grouped using DBSCAN, and TCRdist sequence similarity was added for clustering within HLA-allele-positive subsets. Repertoires with fewer than 30,000 or more than 120,000 public chains, plus five repertoires with anomalous nucleotide sharing, were excluded from co-occurrence clustering. TCRdb stores this immuneACCESS table with in-frame sequences only. Part of the clones is absent; in the studies checked, under half of the shortfall reflects unresolved V genes, and no reason is known for the rest. Clonal size and the V and J genes are those of that table, whereas D and trimming came from the DNA. Counted in this sample were around 99,000 clones; 60% to 85% of them appeared once. Of the sample, less than 9.5% is held by the ten largest clones.

The rearranged chain carries TRBV7-9 and TRBJ2-7, and 12 junction bases match TRBD2. The clonotype was recovered from a man aged 50-59 years in good health and CMV-seropositive. Sequenced: PBMCs. Here the CDR3 is given as CASSPTSGGRPYEQYF. The nucleotides read TGTGCCAGCAGCCCGACTAGCGGGGGCCGTCCCTACGAGCAGTACTTC.